A selection of T cell receptor beta chains follows, all from one sample in a study of blood T cell repertoires in COVID-19. Repertoires were generated with immunoSEQ multiplex PCR, while TCRdb's copy carries only in-frame clones and drops some. The sample includes over 250,000 clones, 70% to 90% seen only once; the top ten take about 2.5%. What was sequenced was peripheral blood. These receptors were collected from a woman in her forties or fifties with acute or convalescent COVID-19. CDR3s include the opening cysteine and the closing phenylalanine or tryptophan. Fields, in order: J gene, V gene, CDR3 protein.

j_call: TRBJ1-1; v_call: TRBV25-1; cdr3_aa: CASSVGTDTEAFF
j_call: TRBJ2-5; v_call: TRBV27; cdr3_aa: CASSVNRGGETQYF
j_call: TRBJ2-4; v_call: TRBV28; cdr3_aa: CASSQGGLAKNIQYF
j_call: TRBJ2-3; v_call: TRBV10-3; cdr3_aa: CAISESLPGETDTQYF
j_call: TRBJ2-7; v_call: TRBV27; cdr3_aa: CASSSPGTSGRAHEQYF
j_call: TRBJ2-2; v_call: TRBV24-1; cdr3_aa: CATSFTQLNTGELFF
j_call: TRBJ2-6; v_call: TRBV4-1; cdr3_aa: CASSQDEGAGANVLTF
j_call: TRBJ1-2; v_call: TRBV6-1; cdr3_aa: CASSERGGPRGYGYTF
j_call: TRBJ2-2; v_call: TRBV5-6; cdr3_aa: CASSLFRSNTGELFF
j_call: TRBJ1-2; v_call: TRBV11-2; cdr3_aa: CASSLDLTVTAYGYTF
j_call: TRBJ2-3; v_call: TRBV5-1; cdr3_aa: CASSLGLAGAGDTQYF
j_call: TRBJ2-7; v_call: TRBV20-1; cdr3_aa: CSATDGRTSGGYEQYF
j_call: TRBJ2-4; v_call: TRBV12-3/TRBV12-4; cdr3_aa: CASSPHSPNIQYF
j_call: TRBJ1-3; v_call: TRBV4-1; cdr3_aa: CASSLGQGPGNTIYF
j_call: TRBJ2-3; v_call: TRBV5-1; cdr3_aa: CASSARPLLDTDTQYF
j_call: TRBJ2-7; v_call: TRBV6-1; cdr3_aa: CASSYPGEIYEQYF
j_call: TRBJ1-1; v_call: TRBV18; cdr3_aa: CASSPTGSNTEAFF
j_call: TRBJ2-3; v_call: TRBV28; cdr3_aa: CASSLSVDRFDTQYF
j_call: TRBJ2-7; v_call: TRBV27; cdr3_aa: CASSSAGDHEQYF
j_call: TRBJ2-5; v_call: TRBV7-2; cdr3_aa: CASSPGVAGGRETQYF
j_call: TRBJ1-5; v_call: TRBV7-2; cdr3_aa: CASSSSGNQPQHF
j_call: TRBJ2-4; v_call: TRBV7-2; cdr3_aa: CASSFSSGRGKNIQYF
j_call: TRBJ1-2; v_call: TRBV19; cdr3_aa: CASSSLGLSYGYTF
j_call: TRBJ2-3; v_call: TRBV7-8; cdr3_aa: CASCLGACFGVVEDTQYF